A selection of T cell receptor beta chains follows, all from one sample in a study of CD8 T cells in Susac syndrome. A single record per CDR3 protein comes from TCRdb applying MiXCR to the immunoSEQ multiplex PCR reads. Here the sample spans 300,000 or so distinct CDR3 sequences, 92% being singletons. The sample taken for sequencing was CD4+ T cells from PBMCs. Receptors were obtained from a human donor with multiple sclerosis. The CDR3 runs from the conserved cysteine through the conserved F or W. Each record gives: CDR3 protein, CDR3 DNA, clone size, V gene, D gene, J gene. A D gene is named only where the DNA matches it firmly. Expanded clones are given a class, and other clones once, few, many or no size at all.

CASSSAGPNEQFF TGTGCCAGCAGTTCAGCGGGTCCCAATGAGCAGTTCTTC - TRBV6-5 - TRBJ2-1
CASSLVWGSNQPQHF TGTGCCAGCAGTTTGGTTTGGGGGAGCAATCAGCCCCAGCATTTT - TRBV12-3/TRBV12-4 - TRBJ1-5
CASSPGAEQFF TGTGCCAGCAGCCCGGGGGCTGAGCAGTTCTTC - TRBV11-3 - TRBJ2-1
CASSTGTSAPETQYF TGTGCCAGCTCCACCGGGACCTCAGCCCCAGAGACCCAGTACTTC - TRBV18 - TRBJ2-5
CASSLRGDRQETQYF TGTGCCAGCAGCTTAAGGGGGGACAGGCAAGAGACCCAGTACTTC - TRBV7-2 TRBD1 TRBJ2-5
CSALLAGADTQYF TGCAGTGCTTTACTAGCTGGCGCAGATACGCAGTATTTT once TRBV20-1 - TRBJ2-3
CATSRDKTSGTSSGEQYF TGTGCCACCAGCAGAGATAAAACTAGCGGGACATCCTCGGGCGAGCAGTACTTC few TRBV15 TRBD2 TRBJ2-7
CSVGSLSWTGELFF TGCAGCGTTGGTTCCCTTAGCTGGACCGGGGAGCTGTTTTTT - TRBV29-1 - TRBJ2-2
CSAPQGDRGTDTQYF TGCAGTGCCCCTCAGGGGGACAGGGGCACAGATACGCAGTATTTT - TRBV20-1 TRBD1 TRBJ2-3
CSVKGVMRETQYF TGCAGCGTGAAAGGGGTTATGAGAGAGACCCAGTACTTC - TRBV29-1 - TRBJ2-5
CASSWTASNQPQHF TGTGCCAGCAGCTGGACAGCTAGCAATCAGCCCCAGCATTTT once TRBV7-2 - TRBJ1-5
CASSQETGGGEQFF TGCGCCAGCAGCCAAGAAACCGGGGGCGGGGAGCAGTTCTTC - TRBV4-1 - TRBJ2-1
CAISSGTDYGYTF TGTGCCATCAGTTCCGGGACAGACTATGGCTACACCTTC - TRBV10-3 TRBD1 TRBJ1-2
CASSIGQGDEQYF TGTGCCAGTAGTATCGGACAGGGGGACGAGCAGTACTTC - TRBV19 TRBD1 TRBJ2-7
CSARRGGQETQYF TGCAGTGCTAGACGAGGAGGTCAAGAGACCCAGTACTTC - TRBV20-1 - TRBJ2-5
CASSLVLASGSYEQYF TGCGCCAGCAGCTTGGTTTTGGCTAGCGGGAGCTACGAGCAGTACTTC once TRBV5-1 TRBD2 TRBJ2-7
CSVEEAGVSEQYF TGCAGCGTTGAAGAAGCGGGAGTCTCCGAGCAGTACTTC - TRBV29-1 TRBD2 TRBJ2-7
CASSQGKTRAHTEAFF TGTGCCAGCAGCCAGGGCAAGACTAGGGCGCATACTGAAGCTTTCTTT - TRBV4-2 - TRBJ1-1
CSARDPRGGPYNEQFF TGCAGTGCTAGAGATCCCCGGGGGGGCCCCTACAATGAGCAGTTCTTC - TRBV20-1 TRBD2 TRBJ2-1
CASSPGAGLTYEQYF TGTGCCAGCTCACCTGGGGCAGGACTTACCTACGAGCAGTACTTC - TRBV18 - TRBJ2-7
CASSFITSDRSNEQFF TGTGCCAGCAGTTTCATCACGTCAGACAGGTCTAATGAGCAGTTCTTC - TRBV12-3/TRBV12-4 - TRBJ2-1
CASRTGTGLDNQPQHF TGTGCCAGCAGAACAGGGACAGGGCTAGACAATCAGCCCCAGCATTTT - TRBV2 TRBD1 TRBJ1-5
CASSQSGQSSRVKNIQYF TGCGCCAGCAGTCAATCGGGGCAGTCTTCCAGGGTTAAAAACATTCAGTACTTC - TRBV23-1 - TRBJ2-4
CASRSGTSTDTQYF TGTGCCAGCAGGAGCGGAACTAGCACAGATACGCAGTATTTT - TRBV7-2 - TRBJ2-3
CASSSLYGYTF TGTGCCAGCAGTTCCCTATATGGCTACACCTTC - TRBV6-5 - TRBJ1-2
CASSLGWLAGVPGELFF TGCGCCAGCAGCTTGGGGTGGCTAGCGGGAGTCCCCGGGGAGCTGTTTTTT - TRBV5-1 TRBD2 TRBJ2-2
CSVDAEDGGPSNNYGYTF TGCAGCGTTGATGCCGAGGATGGAGGGCCTTCGAATAATTATGGCTACACCTTC - TRBV29-1 - TRBJ1-2
CASSAGHLGETQYF TGTGCCAGCAGCGCGGGACACCTCGGAGAGACCCAGTACTTC - TRBV6-1 - TRBJ2-5
CSVDASGVTDTQYF TGCAGCGTTGACGCTAGCGGGGTCACAGATACGCAGTATTTT - TRBV29-1 TRBD2 TRBJ2-3
CSARKRGGAETQYF TGCAGTGCGAGGAAGCGCGGGGGGGCGGAGACCCAGTACTTC - TRBV20-1 TRBD2 TRBJ2-5
CASSQDGTGNSPLHF TGCGCCAGCAGCCAAGATGGGACCGGTAATTCACCCCTCCACTTT - TRBV4-3 - TRBJ1-6
CAWRKGQKAFF TGTGCCTGGAGAAAGGGGCAGAAAGCTTTCTTT - TRBV30 - TRBJ1-1
CASSKLAGESYNEQFF TGTGCCAGCAGCAAGCTAGCGGGGGAATCCTACAATGAGCAGTTCTTC - TRBV7-2 TRBD2 TRBJ2-1
CATSSGVSYEQYF TGTGCCACCTCCTCAGGGGTCTCCTACGAGCAGTACTTC - TRBV27 - TRBJ2-7